These 18 T cell receptor beta chains were sequenced from one sample in a study of blood T cell repertoires in COVID-19. Sequencing used immunoSEQ multiplex PCR; TCRdb keeps in-frame clones, though not all of them. The sample shows 350,000 to 400,000 clones, roughly 90% of them seen only once. The specimen sequenced was peripheral blood. These receptors came from an older woman with COVID-19, enrolled during active disease.

This clone was recorded only once. J is TRBJ2-5 and V is TRBV19; D is unclear. The V and J ends lost 3 bases and 3 bases respectively, with 8 bases between them. The V gene's germline CDR1 is LNHDA and CDR2 SQIVND (reference sequence). CDR3 length: 13 amino acids. The CDR3 sequence is CASSIRRKETQYF. CDR3 coding DNA: TGTGCCAGTAGTATTAGGCGGAAAGAGACCCAGTACTTC.

The chain couples TRBV5-1 to TRBJ2-3, with TRBD2 matching over 11 bases. The CDR3 runs 15 residues. V dropped 3 bases and J dropped 6; count of bases not matched to a gene: 6. Looked up from germline, CDR1 is SGHRS and CDR2 is YFSETQ. The CDR3 bases are TGCGCCAGCAGCTCGCTAGCGGGGGGCGCGGATACGCAGTATTTT. It translates to CASSSLAGGADTQYF.

The rearrangement joins TRBV10-3 to TRBJ1-4; a weak D match, TRBD1 (5 bases). CDR1 is ENHRY and CDR2 is SYGVKD in the germline V gene. The CDR3 has 13 residues. The ends were cut back, 4 bases at V and 7 bases at J, with 10 bases in the middle. The CDR3, as DNA: TGTGCCATCAGTGTGTCAGGGAGTGAAAAACTGTTTTTT. Translation gives CAISVSGSEKLFF.

The chain uses TRBV5-1 and TRBJ2-3; 14 nucleotides agree with TRBD2. CDR3 size: 18 residues. V lost 4 bases to trimming and J lost 4 bases; unmatched junction nucleotides: 11. Germline CDR1 reads SGHRS; CDR2 reads YFSETQ. CDR3 nucleotide sequence: TGCGCCAGCAGCCTAGGGACTAGCGGGGGATCAGGTTCAGATACGCAGTATTTT. Translating it yields CASSLGTSGGSGSDTQYF.

The gene calls are TRBV28 and TRBJ2-7; D gene uncertain. CDR1 and CDR2 from the germline V gene are MDHEN and SYDVKM. The CDR3 covers 14 residues. V was clipped by 2 bases and J by 3 bases, with 11 bases between them. In nucleotides, the CDR3 is TGTGCCAGCAGTTTAGGCGGATTTAACTACGAGCAGTACTTC. Amino acid sequence: CASSLGGFNYEQYF.

V is TRBV4-1 and J is TRBJ1-5; D perhaps matches TRBD1 (5 bases). Trimming took off 1 base at V and 0 bases at J, with 7 bases between the two ends. CDR3 length equals 15 residues. Per germline, CDR1 MGHRA and CDR2 YSYEKL. The CDR3 here is CASSQGTLSNQPQHF. CDR3 sequence (DNA): TGCGCCAGCAGCCAAGGGACACTTAGCAATCAGCCCCAGCATTTT.

This clone was recorded once. The V gene is TRBV3-1 (or the pseudogene TRBV3-2), the J gene TRBJ1-1; 7 bases agree with TRBD1. The CDR3 is 13 residues long. V lost 5 bases to trimming and J lost 5 bases; unmatched junction nucleotides: 5. CDR1 and CDR2 (germline): LGHDT, YNNKEL (reference sequence). The CDR3 DNA is TGTGCCAGCAGCACCTCAGGGGGGACTGAAGCTTTCTTT. Its translation is CASSTSGGTEAFF.

This sequence joins TRBV7-8 and TRBJ1-6; the D gene is possibly TRBD1 (5 bases). V was clipped by 5 bases and J by 7 bases, with 6 bases between them. The CDR3 is 12 residues long. From germline, CDR1 is SGHVS and CDR2 FQNEAQ. CDR3 sequence reads: CASSNRNSPLHF. In DNA, the CDR3 is TGTGCCAGCAGCAACAGGAATTCACCCCTCCACTTT. Variable domain in full (rest from reference TRBV7-8 and TRBJ1-6): GAGVSQSPRYKVAKRGQDVALRCDPISGHVSLFWYQQALGQGPEFLTYFQNEAQLDKSGLPSDRFFAERPEGSVSTLKIQRTQQEDSAVYLCASSNRNSPLHFGNGTRLTVT.

The chain couples TRBV6-6 to TRBJ2-5; no clear D. V was cut by 2 bases and J by 6 bases, with 10 bases left in between. This CDR3 region has 13 residues. The germline V gene has CDR1 MNHNY and CDR2 SVGAGI (reference sequence). DNA for the CDR3: TGTGCCAGCAGTTACGAAGCGCAGCAGACCCAGTACTTC. This translates into CASSYEAQQTQYF.

The CDR3 loop reads CASSLGTESPLHF. CDR3 nucleotides: TGCGCCAGCAGCCTTGGGACAGAATCACCCCTCCACTTT. This chain uses TRBV4-1 with TRBJ1-6, with 7 bases lining up with TRBD1. CDR3 length: 13 amino acids. Looked up from germline, CDR1 is MGHRA and CDR2 is YSYEKL. Germline trimming cut 4 bases from V and 10 bases from J; bases unmatched to any gene: 4.

The rearrangement joins TRBV3-1 (or the pseudogene TRBV3-2) to TRBJ1-2; D remains unclear. The CDR3 contains 13 residues. Germline values: CDR1 LGHDT, CDR2 YNNKEL (reference sequence). Trimming cost V 7 bases and J 2 bases, with 11 bases left between them. This CDR3 is CASNRGRNYGYTF. The DNA for the CDR3 is TGTGCCAGCAACCGAGGGAGAAACTATGGCTACACCTTC.

This chain links TRBV7-4 with TRBJ2-7; 7 nucleotides align to TRBD2. The V gene end was trimmed by 5 bases and the J gene end by 2 bases; junction bases not matched to a gene: 9. Germline CDR1 and CDR2: SGHVT and SQSDAQ. This CDR3 comprises 15 residues. CDR3 in DNA: TGTGCCAGCAGCATTCCGGGACTACCACCCTACGAGCAGTACTTC. Its protein product is CASSIPGLPPYEQYF.

This clone was observed once. J is TRBJ2-1 and V is TRBV30, with a tentative D call TRBD2 (7 bases). Germline V gene sequence: CDR1 GTSNPN, CDR2 SVGIG (reference sequence). The CDR3 extends over 14 amino acids. V lost 1 base and J 2 bases, leaving 9 bases between the germline ends. CDR3 nucleotides: TGTGCCTGGAGTGGCGGGGGCCCCTACAATGAGCAGTTCTTC. Protein sequence: CAWSGGGPYNEQFF.

The sample holds one count of this clone. This chain uses TRBV7-2 with TRBJ1-1; TRBD1 matches 9 bases. V lost 10 bases and J lost 0; bases outside the gene matches: 9. From germline, CDR1 is SGHTA and CDR2 FQGNSA. This CDR3 is 15 amino acids long. The CDR3 DNA is TGTGCCACGAATAGGGGGACAGGGATGAACACTGAAGCTTTCTTT. It codes for CATNRGTGMNTEAFF. The variable domain in full, with the rest retrieved from reference TRBV7-2 and TRBJ1-1, is GAGVSQSPSNKVTEKGKDVELRCDPISGHTALYWYRQSLGQGLEFLIYFQGNSAPDKSGLPSDRFSAERTGGSVSTLTIQRTQQEDSAVYLCATNRGTGMNTEAFFGQGTRLTVV.

The chain carries TRBV5-4 and TRBJ2-3; 8 nucleotides agree with TRBD2. J was trimmed by 1 base and V by 1 base; bases with no gene match: 11. In germline, CDR1 is SGHNT, CDR2 YYREEE (reference sequence). The CDR3 consists of 18 residues. The CDR3 DNA reads TGTGCCAGCAGCTTGAGGATAGCGGGGATCCTTGGCACAGATACGCAGTATTTT. Amino acids: CASSLRIAGILGTDTQYF.

The V and J genes are TRBV30 and TRBJ2-7, with D tentatively TRBD2 (6 bases). Per the germline V gene, CDR1 is GTSNPN and CDR2 is SVGIG (reference sequence). V was cut by 1 base and J by 3 bases, with 10 bases left in between. CDR3 length: 13 residues. The CDR3, as DNA: TGTGCCTGGAGTGCTGGGGGGTACTACGAGCAGTACTTC. Protein sequence: CAWSAGGYYEQYF.

The chain combines TRBV9 with TRBJ1-2; 10 positions agree with TRBD1. This CDR3 has 14 amino acids. The trim removed 3 bases at V and 4 bases at J, leaving 3 bases unmatched. In germline, CDR1 is SGDLS, CDR2 YYNGEE. Here the CDR3 reads CASSAGQGTYGYTF. CDR3 sequence (DNA): TGTGCCAGCAGCGCGGGACAGGGGACCTATGGCTACACCTTC.

This chain uses TRBV10-3 with TRBJ1-1; D ambiguous. The germline gives CDR1 ENHRY, CDR2 SYGVKD. The CDR3 loop spans 16 amino acids. Trimming stripped 4 bases from V and 1 base from J, with 16 bases between. The CDR3: CAISGEYYFGNTEAFF. The CDR3 DNA sequence: TGTGCCATCAGTGGGGAGTACTACTTCGGGAACACTGAAGCTTTCTTT.